The next 23 T cell receptor beta chains were all read from a single sample in a study of T-cell reconstitution after alpha-beta-depleted transplantation in children (dated by TCRdb to the mid-2010s). The library was made by PCR. Sequencing instrument: Illumina HiSeq 2500. To normalize quantification of the TCRbeta repertoire, the TCR libraries were built with molecular barcoding that relied on unique molecular identifiers. The public sequencing data were trimmed at Q25 with fastp and processed into clonotypes with MiXCR by TCRdb, which kept only in-frame beta chains. CDR3 protein duplicates are merged, each entry listing the most common genes and DNA. This sample gives a few hundred thousand distinct CDR3 sequences in total; less than 9.5% of them show up just once. The top ten hold approximately 9.6% of the sample. The sample's treatment or condition, from its label and the paper: allogeneic hematopoietic cell transplantation with graft depleted of TCRalphabeta T cells and CD19 B cells.

Study-level results and caveats: Hyperexpanded clone frequencies declined over subsequent months; after one year, T-cell counts and TCRbeta diversity were mostly attributed to newly produced T cells.

These receptors have no known antigen. The sample consisted of peripheral blood, taken 360 days after TCRalphabeta/CD19-depleted stem cell transplant. The receptors come from a female patient younger than 10 who had a stem cell transplant for Fanconi anemia, so the T cells may come from the graft donor.

This clonotype was seen a handful of times. V and J are TRBV5-1 and TRBJ1-6, with D maybe TRBD1 (6 bases). The CDR3 extends over 15 amino acids. The germline V gene has CDR1 SGHRS and CDR2 YFSETQ. Between the trimmed V and J ends, which lost 1 base and 10 bases, there was a span of 15 bases. CDR3 residues: CASSLSTGHDSPLHF. The CDR3 DNA follows: TGCGCCAGCAGCTTGTCTACAGGGCATGACTCACCCCTCCACTTT.

Many counts were recorded for this clonotype. A read error may account for a junction end that differs from germline. The chain joins TRBV5-1 to TRBJ2-2; weak D call: TRBD1 (5 bases). The length of the CDR3 is 13 residues. Germline lookup yields CDR1 SGHRS and CDR2 YFSETQ. The CDR3 DNA is TGTGCCAGCAGCTTAGGGGTTACCGGGGAGCTGTTTTTT. Translating it yields CASSLGVTGELFF.

This clonotype was picked up many times. The rearrangement joins TRBV12-3 or TRBV12-4 to TRBJ1-4; D is possibly TRBD1 (5 bases). The CDR3 length is 15 residues. V lost 6 bases and J 6 bases, leaving 17 bases between the germline ends. The CDR3: CASRRRGPGDEKLFF. The DNA for the CDR3 is TGTGCCAGCAGAAGGAGGGGCCCGGGGGATGAAAAACTGTTTTTT.

This clonotype was picked up many times. The chain uses TRBV28 and TRBJ2-7, with a tentative D call TRBD1 (5 bases). CDR1 MDHEN and CDR2 SYDVKM come from the germline V gene. The germline V and J ends were trimmed by 5 bases and 3 bases, with 11 bases remaining between them. The CDR3 runs to 13 residues. The CDR3 is CASSRQPGYEQYF. CDR3 in DNA: TGTGCCAGCAGTCGACAGCCAGGCTACGAGCAGTACTTC.

This clonotype was recorded at least ten times. The chain employs TRBV28 and TRBJ2-5; D unclear. V was cut by 2 bases and J by 5 bases, with 15 bases left in between. The CDR3 has 15 amino acids. CDR1 is MDHEN, CDR2 SYDVKM, per germline. CDR3 coding DNA: TGTGCCAGCAGTTTAGGTGGGGTCCCCTCGGAGACCCAGTACTTC. It translates to CASSLGGVPSETQYF. Variable domain in full (rest from reference TRBV28 and TRBJ2-5): DVKVTQSSRYLVKRTGEKVFLECVQDMDHENMFWYRQDPGLGLRLIYFSYDVKMKEKGDIPEGYSVSREKKERFSLILESASTNQTSMYLCASSLGGVPSETQYFGPGTRLLVL.

This clonotype turned up a few times. The chain combines TRBV7-9 with TRBJ2-7; 7 positions agree with TRBD1. V was clipped by 11 bases and J by 4 bases; unmatched bases: 5. This CDR3 comprises 11 residues. The germline V gene encodes CDR1 SEHNR and CDR2 FQNEAQ (reference sequence). The CDR3 DNA sequence: TGTGCCGGATCACAGGGGTACGAGCAGTACTTC. Encoded protein: CAGSQGYEQYF.

V gene TRBV6-1 combines with J gene TRBJ1-1; D might be TRBD1 (6 bases). Trimming cost V 3 bases and J 1 base, with 9 bases left between them. Germline loops: CDR1 MNHNS, CDR2 SASEGT. There are 14 residues in the CDR3. CDR3 in DNA: TGTGCCAGCAGTGACCGGGGGCCGAACACTGAAGCTTTCTTT. It yields the protein CASSDRGPNTEAFF.

The chain couples TRBV28 to TRBJ1-2; D possibly corresponds to TRBD1 (5 bases). Germline-derived CDR1 and CDR2 are MDHEN and SYDVKM. The germline V and J ends were trimmed by 2 bases and 4 bases, with 14 bases remaining between them. There are 15 residues in the CDR3. The CDR3 loop reads CASSLTGVRGYGYTF. For the CDR3, the DNA is TGTGCCAGCAGTTTAACGGGGGTTCGCGGCTATGGCTACACCTTC.

In this sample, this clonotype turned up many times. The chain recombines TRBV12-3 or TRBV12-4 with TRBJ1-2; D gene ambiguous. The CDR3 consists of 12 residues. Trimming removed 8 bases at V and 3 bases at J, with 10 bases between. CDR3 sequence reads: CASGDRDYGYTF. CDR3 coding DNA: TGTGCCAGCGGTGACCGAGACTATGGCTACACCTTC.

This clonotype was observed at least ten times. The chain carries TRBV5-1 and TRBJ2-3; D gene uncertain. The CDR3 totals 17 residues. CDR1 and CDR2 from the germline V gene are SGHRS and YFSETQ. Deletions cut 0 bases from V and 2 bases from J, with 16 bases between. The CDR3 coding sequence is TGCGCCAGCAGCTTGGGAATCGGAACCTTCCACACAGATACGCAGTATTTT. Its translation is CASSLGIGTFHTDTQYF.

This clonotype has ten or more counts. The chain is built from TRBV7-9 and TRBJ1-4; D is uncertain. Deletions cut 1 base from V and 8 bases from J, with 14 bases between. CDR3 length: 15 amino acids. Germline V lookup: CDR1 SEHNR, CDR2 FQNEAQ (reference sequence). CDR3 coding DNA: TGTGCCAGCAGCTTAGAACGACTGGGCTTCGAAAAACTGTTTTTT. Its protein is CASSLERLGFEKLFF.

This clonotype was seen many times. The chain couples TRBV28 to TRBJ2-7; 7 nucleotides line up with TRBD1. V lost 4 bases to trimming and J lost 3 bases; unmatched junction nucleotides: 9. The CDR3 loop spans 15 amino acids. Germline loops: CDR1 MDHEN, CDR2 SYDVKM. The CDR3 nucleotides are TGTGCCAGCAGTTCCTTCGGGACAGCTAACTACGAGCAGTACGTC. Translated: CASSSFGTANYEQYV.

This clonotype was counted many times. This chain connects TRBV5-6 to TRBJ2-4, with D possibly being TRBD2 (7 bases). The germline V gene has CDR1 SGHDT and CDR2 YYEEEE. The V end was cut by 3 bases, the J end by 0 bases, with 16 bases between. This CDR3 is built from 17 residues. The CDR3 reads CASSYQGGALAKNIQYF. DNA for the CDR3: TGTGCCAGCAGCTACCAAGGGGGGGCTCTAGCCAAAAACATTCAGTACTTC.

A few counts support this clonotype. V and J are TRBV4-1 and TRBJ1-4, with D unresolved. V lost 3 bases and J 12 bases, leaving 14 bases between the germline ends. This CDR3 is built from 13 residues. CDR1 is MGHRA, CDR2 YSYEKL, per germline. The DNA of the CDR3 is TGCGCCAGCAGCCAGGGGTCTCCGTGGGAACTGTTTTTT. It yields the protein CASSQGSPWELFF.

This clonotype has a count of ten or more. The V call is TRBV5-1, the J call TRBJ2-5, with a tentative D call TRBD1 (6 bases). The length of the CDR3 is 15 residues. Per germline, CDR1 SGHRS and CDR2 YFSETQ. Between the trimmed V and J ends, which lost 1 base and 1 base, there was a span of 11 bases. CDR3 DNA sequence: TGCGCCAGCAGCTTGCTTGGACAGTCCCAAGAGACCCAGTACTTC. As protein: CASSLLGQSQETQYF. The whole variable domain, filled in from reference TRBV5-1 and TRBJ2-5, reads KAGVTQTPRYLIKTRGQQVTLSCSPISGHRSVSWYQQTPGQGLQFLFEYFSETQRNKGNFPGRFSGRQFSNSRSEMNVSTLELGDSALYLCASSLLGQSQETQYFGPGTRLLVL.

This clonotype appeared many times. CDR3 amino acids: CASSLSLPLAGVSYEQYF. In DNA form, the CDR3 reads TGTGCCAGCAGCTTATCCCTCCCACTAGCGGGAGTTTCCTACGAGCAGTACTTC. The rearrangement joins TRBV7-8 to TRBJ2-7; 11 bases line up with TRBD2. CDR3 size: 18 residues. Germline lookup yields CDR1 SGHVS and CDR2 FQNEAQ. The V and J ends lost 2 bases and 1 base, in that order; junction bases with no gene match: 10. Using reference TRBV7-8 and TRBJ2-7 for the parts outside the CDR3, the full variable domain is GAGVSQSPRYKVAKRGQDVALRCDPISGHVSLFWYQQALGQGPEFLTYFQNEAQLDKSGLPSDRFFAERPEGSVSTLKIQRTQQEDSAVYLCASSLSLPLAGVSYEQYFGPGTRLTVT.

The chain employs TRBV7-6 and TRBJ2-7; D ambiguous. From germline, CDR1 is SGHVS and CDR2 FNYEAQ. Trimming stripped 1 base from V and 2 bases from J, with 15 bases between. This CDR3 comprises 16 residues. DNA for the CDR3: TGTGCCAGCAGCTTAGAACGGGCTCTTGGCACCTACGAGCAGTACTTC. Amino acids: CASSLERALGTYEQYF.

This clonotype was detected a few times. This chain uses TRBV18 with TRBJ2-1, with no clear D. This CDR3 region has 16 residues. The germline CDR1 and CDR2 sequences are KGHSH and LQKENI. Trimming shortened V by 6 bases and J by 4 bases, and 19 bases separated the two germline ends. CDR3 protein: CASSLPGSAHYNEQFF. The CDR3 region has the DNA TGTGCCAGCTCCCTCCCGGGTTCGGCCCATTACAATGAGCAGTTCTTC. Using reference TRBV18 and TRBJ2-1 for the parts outside the CDR3, the full variable domain is NAGVMQNPRHLVRRRGQEARLRCSPMKGHSHVYWYRQLPEEGLKFMVYLQKENIIDESGMPKERFSAEFPKEGPSILRIQQVVRGDSAAYFCASSLPGSAHYNEQFFGPGTRLTVL.

This clonotype was detected ten times or more. The rearrangement joins TRBV7-2 to TRBJ2-5; D unclear. Trimming removed 3 bases from V and 5 bases from J, with 10 bases in between. CDR1 SGHTA and CDR2 FQGNSA come from the germline V gene. CDR3 length equals 13 residues. For the CDR3, the DNA is TGTGCCAGCAGCTTGGATGGTCTGGAGACCCAGTACTTC. It yields the protein CASSLDGLETQYF.

The table lists this clonotype with many counts. The chain recombines TRBV3-1 with TRBJ1-2; D gene ambiguous. From germline, CDR1 is LGHDT and CDR2 YNNKEL (reference sequence). This CDR3 comprises 11 residues. The germline V and J ends were trimmed by 0 bases and 10 bases, with 6 bases remaining between them. DNA of the CDR3: TGTGCCAGCAGCCAAGATAAGGCCTACACCTTC. Residues: CASSQDKAYTF.

The table lists this clonotype with many counts. This rearrangement joins TRBV6-5 to TRBJ1-1, with D unclear. V was cut by 2 bases and J by 2 bases, with 9 bases left in between. The CDR3 consists of 14 residues. Per germline, CDR1 MNHEY and CDR2 SVGAGI. CDR3 sequence reads: CASSYRRSNTEAFF. CDR3 nucleotide sequence: TGTGCCAGCAGTTACAGAAGAAGCAACACTGAAGCTTTCTTT.

The genes are TRBV3-1 and TRBJ2-3; 8 positions match TRBD2. V trimming: 4 bases; J trimming: 0 bases; junction bases outside the gene matches: 18. The CDR3 contains 20 residues. Germline CDR1 reads LGHDT; CDR2 reads YNNKEL (reference sequence). The CDR3 sequence is CASSLFPLAGPPPSTDTQYF. The CDR3 DNA reads TGTGCCAGCAGCCTTTTTCCTCTAGCGGGTCCCCCCCCTAGCACAGATACGCAGTATTTT.

This clonotype has a count of ten or more. This chain uses TRBV20-1 with TRBJ2-7; tentative D call: TRBD1 (6 bases). V was clipped by 1 base and J by 0 bases, with 16 bases between them. The CDR3 loop spans 16 amino acids. Germline V gene data show CDR1 as DFQATT and CDR2 as SNEGSKA (reference sequence). Here the CDR3 DNA reads TGCAGTGCTAGAGGGTTTGTGGGGGCGAGCTCCTACGAGCAGTACTTC. This sequence encodes CSARGFVGASSYEQYF.